This TCR beta chain was identified in a study of blood T cells in healthy people across ages. Whole-study context: About one barcoded beta molecule per two T cells came from capture by template switching.

It was with a sample-barcoded 5' primer and a J-beta primer mix that a second PCR of about 7 to 12 cycles was run. The authors tagged each cDNA molecule using a template-switch adaptor with 12 random nucleotides. TCRdb itself ran the 5' RACE reads through MiXCR, one entry per CDR3 protein. Of about 720,000 distinct CDR3 sequences listed, roughly 25% were seen once; the top ten hold under 4.5%. The sample also formed part of further work on T cells of mothers and their children. That report adds: Donation involved three healthy Caucasian mothers and the six children that they had.

The sequence was collected from a boy younger than 18 in good health. Material for sequencing was blood.

CDR3 sequence (DNA): TGTGCCAGCAGCTTAGCTTCCCTCAGCGGGAACCCTTACAATGAGCAGTTCTTC. Protein: CASSLASLSGNPYNEQFF. V and J are TRBV7-9 and TRBJ2-1, with TRBD2 matching over 7 bases. The V gene's germline CDR1 is SEHNR and CDR2 FQNEAQ (reference sequence). CDR3 length: 18 amino acids. V lost 0 bases to trimming and J lost 4 bases; unmatched junction nucleotides: 12.